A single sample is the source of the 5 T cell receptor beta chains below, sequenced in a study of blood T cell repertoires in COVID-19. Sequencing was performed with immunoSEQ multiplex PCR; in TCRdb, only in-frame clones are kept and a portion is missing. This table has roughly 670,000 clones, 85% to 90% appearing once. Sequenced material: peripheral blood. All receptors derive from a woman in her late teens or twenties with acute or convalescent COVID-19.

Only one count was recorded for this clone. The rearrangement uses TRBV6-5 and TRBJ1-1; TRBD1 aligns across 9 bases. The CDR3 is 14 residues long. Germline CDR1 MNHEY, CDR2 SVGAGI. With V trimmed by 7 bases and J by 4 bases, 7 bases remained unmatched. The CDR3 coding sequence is TGTGCCAGCATGGACAGGGGTTTGAGCACTGAAGCTTTCTTT. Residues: CASMDRGLSTEAFF.

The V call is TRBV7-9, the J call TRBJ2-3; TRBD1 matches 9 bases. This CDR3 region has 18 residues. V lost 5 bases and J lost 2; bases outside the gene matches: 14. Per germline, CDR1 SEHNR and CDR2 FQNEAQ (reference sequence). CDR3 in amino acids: CASSPQGTGKGYTDTQYF. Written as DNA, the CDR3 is TGTGCCAGCAGCCCACAGGGGACAGGGAAGGGGTACACAGATACGCAGTATTTT.

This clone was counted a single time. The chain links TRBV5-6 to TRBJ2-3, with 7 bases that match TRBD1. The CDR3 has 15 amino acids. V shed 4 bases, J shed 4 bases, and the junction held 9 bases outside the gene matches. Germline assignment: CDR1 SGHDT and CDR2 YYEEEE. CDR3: CASSPEQGIADTQYF. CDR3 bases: TGTGCCAGCAGCCCTGAACAGGGGATAGCAGATACGCAGTATTTT.

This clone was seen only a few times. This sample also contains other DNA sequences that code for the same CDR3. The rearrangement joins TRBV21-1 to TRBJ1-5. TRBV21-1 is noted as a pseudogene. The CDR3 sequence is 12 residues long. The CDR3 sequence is CASSTCCRPQHF. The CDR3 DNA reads TGTGCCAGCAGCACCTGCTGTAGGCCCCAGCATTTT.

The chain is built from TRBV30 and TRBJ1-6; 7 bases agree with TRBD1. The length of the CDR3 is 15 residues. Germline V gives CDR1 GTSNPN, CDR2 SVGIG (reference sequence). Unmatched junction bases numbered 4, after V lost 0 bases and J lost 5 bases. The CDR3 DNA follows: TGTGCCTGGAGTGTAGTCAGGGGGAATAATTCACCCCTCCACTTT. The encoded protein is CAWSVVRGNNSPLHF.